The entry below gives a single T cell receptor beta chain sequence along with its context. Its specificity is unknown. CD45RO-negative cells were positively selected for CCR7, leaving out terminally differentiated effector memory CD45RA+ cells. The data derive from a study of shared clonotypes between healthy human individuals. Regarding the study as a whole: For naive CD4 cells, around 5.1% of clonotypes were shared across a handful of donors.

An even split of each subset's genomic DNA across several immunoSEQ plates was performed. Per the study methods: ImmunoSEQ yielded junction-only sequences lacking quality scores, so filtering differed. The protocol was immunoSEQ multiplex PCR, while the TCRdb copy is restricted to in-frame clones and leaves out a portion. D and trimming were read from the DNA, whereas the V and J calls and clone size are those reported in that table. The sample yields 450,000 to 700,000 clones, about 95% seen once. The germline CDR1 and CDR2 sequences are MNHEY and SMNVEV (reference sequence). This CDR3 contains 14 residues. Trimming took 3 bases from V and 2 from J, leaving 11 bases between them.

This sequence was found in a woman younger than 45 in good health. The rearrangement uses TRBV27 and TRBJ2-7; no reliable D call. Material for sequencing was naive CD8+ T cells sorted from blood. In nucleotides, the CDR3 is TGTGCCAGCAGTTTCGAGTCTTCTGCCTACGAGCAGTACTTC. As protein: CASSFESSAYEQYF.